Listed below are T cell receptor beta chains from one sample, sequenced in a study of early T cells in non-severe SARS-CoV-2 infection. One entry per CDR3 protein results from TCRdb running MiXCR on the 5' RACE reads. The sample holds roughly 41,000 distinct CDR3 sequences, about 5.3% seen once. This specimen consisted of whole blood, obtained at baseline. The receptors stem from an adult who was a healthcare worker with PCR-confirmed SARS-CoV-2 infection or an uninfected control (not recorded which). CDR3s include the opening cysteine and the closing phenylalanine or tryptophan. D genes are given only for firm matches. Clone size is stated in some rows and not others, as once, few, many or a class when expanded.

v_call: TRBV28
clone_size: .
d_call: .
j_call: TRBJ2-7
cdr3_nt: TGTGCCAGCAGTTCTCCTCAGTACGAGCAGTACTTC
cdr3_aa: CASSSPQYEQYF

v_call: TRBV27
clone_size: .
d_call: TRBD1
j_call: TRBJ2-7
cdr3_nt: TGTGCCAGCAGCTTAACGGGACAGGGCACCTACGAGCAGTACTTC
cdr3_aa: CASSLTGQGTYEQYF

v_call: TRBV12-3/TRBV12-4
clone_size: many
d_call: TRBD1
j_call: TRBJ2-1
cdr3_nt: TGTGCCAGCAGCCGAGGTGGACAGGGGGCAGGTGAGCAGTTCTTC
cdr3_aa: CASSRGGQGAGEQFF

v_call: TRBV6-6
clone_size: many
d_call: .
j_call: TRBJ1-1
cdr3_nt: TGTGCCAGCTCCGGGACCCGCATGAACACTGAAGCTTTCTTT
cdr3_aa: CASSGTRMNTEAFF

v_call: TRBV20-1
clone_size: many
d_call: .
j_call: TRBJ2-7
cdr3_nt: TGCAGTGCTCGAGAAGCGGAGGCGGCCTCCTACGAGCAGTACTTC
cdr3_aa: CSAREAEAASYEQYF

v_call: TRBV29-1
clone_size: few
d_call: .
j_call: TRBJ2-7
cdr3_nt: TGCAGCGTTGAAGCCCGCGGAACGCTCTACGAGCAGTACTTC
cdr3_aa: CSVEARGTLYEQYF

v_call: TRBV4-2
clone_size: many
d_call: TRBD1
j_call: TRBJ1-1
cdr3_nt: TGTGCCAGCAGCCAAGGAAGGGGACAGGGTGGCACTGAAGCTTTCTTT
cdr3_aa: CASSQGRGQGGTEAFF

v_call: TRBV7-2
clone_size: many
d_call: TRBD1
j_call: TRBJ1-6
cdr3_nt: TGTGCCAGCAGCAGGACAGGGAGCTCCTATAATTCACCCCTCCACTTT
cdr3_aa: CASSRTGSSYNSPLHF

v_call: TRBV29-1
clone_size: many
d_call: TRBD2
j_call: TRBJ2-4
cdr3_nt: TGCAGCGTTGAAGCCCCGGGAGGGGGCATTCAGTACTTC
cdr3_aa: CSVEAPGGGIQYF

v_call: TRBV11-2
clone_size: few
d_call: .
j_call: TRBJ1-1
cdr3_nt: TGTGCCAGCAGCCTCCGAGGGGCAGGCACTGAAGCTTTCTTT
cdr3_aa: CASSLRGAGTEAFF

v_call: TRBV19
clone_size: many
d_call: .
j_call: TRBJ1-1
cdr3_nt: TGTGCCAGTACCCCTATAGGAGAACACGGGAACACTGAAGCTTTCTTT
cdr3_aa: CASTPIGEHGNTEAFF

v_call: TRBV4-2
clone_size: many
d_call: TRBD2
j_call: TRBJ2-1
cdr3_nt: TGTGCCAGCAGCCAATCGGCTAGCGGCTCCTACAATGAGCAGTTCTTC
cdr3_aa: CASSQSASGSYNEQFF

v_call: TRBV7-8
clone_size: .
d_call: .
j_call: TRBJ1-1
cdr3_nt: TGTGCCAGCAGTCAAAAAGGGGACACTGAAGCTTTCTTT
cdr3_aa: CASSQKGDTEAFF

v_call: TRBV6-5
clone_size: .
d_call: TRBD2
j_call: TRBJ2-1
cdr3_nt: TGTGCCAGCAGTTACTCGGGACTAGCGGGATTCAATGAGCAGTTCTTC
cdr3_aa: CASSYSGLAGFNEQFF

v_call: TRBV18
clone_size: many
d_call: .
j_call: TRBJ1-1
cdr3_nt: TGTGCCAGCTCACCTAACAGGGAAGCGAACACTGAAGCTTTCTTT
cdr3_aa: CASSPNREANTEAFF

v_call: TRBV9
clone_size: many
d_call: TRBD1
j_call: TRBJ1-1
cdr3_nt: TGTGCCAGCAGCCCCTGGACAGGGCTTGGTGGCGCTGAAGCTTTCTTT
cdr3_aa: CASSPWTGLGGAEAFF

v_call: TRBV4-1
clone_size: few
d_call: .
j_call: TRBJ2-1
cdr3_nt: TGCGCCAGCAGCCAGCTTAGCGGAAGCTCCTACAATGAGCAGTTCTTC
cdr3_aa: CASSQLSGSSYNEQFF

v_call: TRBV20-1
clone_size: many
d_call: TRBD1
j_call: TRBJ2-4
cdr3_nt: TGCAGTGCGCAGATCGTGACAGGGGCCAAAAACATTCAGTACTTC
cdr3_aa: CSAQIVTGAKNIQYF

v_call: TRBV2
clone_size: .
d_call: .
j_call: TRBJ2-3
cdr3_nt: TGTGCCAGCACAGGGTATCCCGATACGCAGTATTTT
cdr3_aa: CASTGYPDTQYF

v_call: TRBV11-3
clone_size: many
d_call: .
j_call: TRBJ1-1
cdr3_nt: TGTGCCAGCAGCTTTCACCGAAACACTGAAGCTTTCTTT
cdr3_aa: CASSFHRNTEAFF

v_call: TRBV7-9
clone_size: .
d_call: TRBD1
j_call: TRBJ1-4
cdr3_nt: TGTGCCAGCTCAGGGGGCAGGGGTGAAAAACTGTTTTTT
cdr3_aa: CASSGGRGEKLFF

v_call: TRBV27
clone_size: many
d_call: TRBD1
j_call: TRBJ1-4
cdr3_nt: TGTGCCAGCACCAGACAGGGGGCACAAAATGAAAAACTGTTTTTT
cdr3_aa: CASTRQGAQNEKLFF

v_call: TRBV7-9
clone_size: many
d_call: .
j_call: TRBJ2-1
cdr3_nt: TGTGCCAGCAGCTTGGGCAGCTACAATGAGCAGTTCTTC
cdr3_aa: CASSLGSYNEQFF

v_call: TRBV7-9
clone_size: .
d_call: TRBD2
j_call: TRBJ2-1
cdr3_nt: TGTGCCAGCAGCCCCCACCCCCGGAGCGGGAGCGATGAGCAGTTCTTC
cdr3_aa: CASSPHPRSGSDEQFF

v_call: TRBV5-1
clone_size: many
d_call: TRBD2
j_call: TRBJ2-1
cdr3_nt: TGCGCCAGCGGACCTAGCGGGAGCCGCAATGAGCAGTTCTTC
cdr3_aa: CASGPSGSRNEQFF

v_call: TRBV7-9
clone_size: many
d_call: .
j_call: TRBJ2-7
cdr3_nt: TGTGCCAGCAGCTTCTTAGGGGACGGCCCCTACGAGCAGTACTTC
cdr3_aa: CASSFLGDGPYEQYF

v_call: TRBV5-1
clone_size: many
d_call: .
j_call: TRBJ2-7
cdr3_nt: TGCGCCAGCACACCGACCGGCCCCTACGAGCAGTACTTC
cdr3_aa: CASTPTGPYEQYF

v_call: TRBV5-1
clone_size: .
d_call: TRBD2
j_call: TRBJ2-1
cdr3_nt: TGCGCCAGCAGCCGGACTAGCGGGGGCTACAATGAGCAGTTCTTC
cdr3_aa: CASSRTSGGYNEQFF

v_call: TRBV19
clone_size: many
d_call: TRBD1
j_call: TRBJ1-6
cdr3_nt: TGTGCCAGTAGCGGACAGGTCAGATCACCCCTCCACTTT
cdr3_aa: CASSGQVRSPLHF

v_call: TRBV12-3/TRBV12-4
clone_size: few
d_call: .
j_call: TRBJ1-5
cdr3_nt: TGTGCCAGCAGTACGACAGTTCGCAATCAGCCCCAGCATTTT
cdr3_aa: CASSTTVRNQPQHF

v_call: TRBV28
clone_size: few
d_call: TRBD1
j_call: TRBJ1-1
cdr3_nt: TGTGCCAGCAGTACTCCGGGACAGGGTCCCACTGAAGCTTTCTTT
cdr3_aa: CASSTPGQGPTEAFF

v_call: TRBV28
clone_size: many
d_call: .
j_call: TRBJ2-1
cdr3_nt: TGTGCCAGCAGTCGCCGGGGGTCCAATGAGCAGTTCTTC
cdr3_aa: CASSRRGSNEQFF

v_call: TRBV5-1
clone_size: few
d_call: .
j_call: TRBJ2-7
cdr3_nt: TGCGCCAGCAGCTTGCTCCAGGGGTCGTACGAGCAGTACTTC
cdr3_aa: CASSLLQGSYEQYF

v_call: TRBV4-1
clone_size: .
d_call: TRBD1
j_call: TRBJ2-2
cdr3_nt: TGCGCCAGCAGCCTCACACAGGGGGCGAACACCGGGGAGCTGTCTTTT
cdr3_aa: CASSLTQGANTGELSF

v_call: TRBV9
clone_size: many
d_call: .
j_call: TRBJ2-4
cdr3_nt: TGTGCCAGCAGCGAAGTCGGTACAGGTCAGCTTCAGTACTTC
cdr3_aa: CASSEVGTGQLQYF

v_call: TRBV25-1
clone_size: many
d_call: TRBD2
j_call: TRBJ2-3
cdr3_nt: TGTGCCAGCAGTGGGGGGATAGCGGGAGATACGCAGTATTTT
cdr3_aa: CASSGGIAGDTQYF

v_call: TRBV5-6
clone_size: many
d_call: TRBD1
j_call: TRBJ2-7
cdr3_nt: TGTGCCAGCAGCCCACAGGGGTACGAGCAGTACTTC
cdr3_aa: CASSPQGYEQYF

v_call: TRBV20-1
clone_size: many
d_call: .
j_call: TRBJ1-1
cdr3_nt: TGCAGTGCCCCGAGGGAACGTTTGAACACTGAAGCTTTCTTT
cdr3_aa: CSAPRERLNTEAFF

v_call: TRBV20-1
clone_size: .
d_call: TRBD1
j_call: TRBJ1-5
cdr3_nt: TGCAGTGCTATTCTCAGTAACAGGGGTAGAGGCCAGCCCCAGCATTTT
cdr3_aa: CSAILSNRGRGQPQHF

v_call: TRBV18
clone_size: few
d_call: .
j_call: TRBJ2-3
cdr3_nt: TGTGCCAGCTCACGGGGGGACACGCAGTATTTT
cdr3_aa: CASSRGDTQYF

v_call: TRBV11-2
clone_size: many
d_call: TRBD1
j_call: TRBJ1-2
cdr3_nt: TGTGCCAGCCGCTCGGGACAGGAGATGGGCTACACCTTC
cdr3_aa: CASRSGQEMGYTF

v_call: TRBV11-3
clone_size: many
d_call: TRBD1
j_call: TRBJ2-7
cdr3_nt: TGTGCCAGCCCTACCCACTCGGGACAGCCAACCTACGAGCAGTACTTC
cdr3_aa: CASPTHSGQPTYEQYF

v_call: TRBV29-1
clone_size: many
d_call: TRBD1
j_call: TRBJ2-7
cdr3_nt: TGCAGCGTGGGACAGGGGTCCTACGAGCAGTACTTC
cdr3_aa: CSVGQGSYEQYF

v_call: TRBV29-1
clone_size: many
d_call: .
j_call: TRBJ2-2
cdr3_nt: TGCAGCGTTGAGGGGGACCGCAGAATGGCCGGGGAGCTGTTTTTT
cdr3_aa: CSVEGDRRMAGELFF

v_call: TRBV18
clone_size: .
d_call: .
j_call: TRBJ1-1
cdr3_nt: TGTGCCAGCTCACCGAACACTATGAACACTGAAGCTTTCTTT
cdr3_aa: CASSPNTMNTEAFF

v_call: TRBV20-1
clone_size: many
d_call: .
j_call: TRBJ2-3
cdr3_nt: TGCAGTGCTAGACGAGCGGCCAACACAGATACGCAGTATTTT
cdr3_aa: CSARRAANTDTQYF

v_call: TRBV7-6
clone_size: many
d_call: .
j_call: TRBJ1-1
cdr3_nt: TGTGCCAGCAGCTTAAGAGGGAATGAAGCTTTCTTT
cdr3_aa: CASSLRGNEAFF

v_call: TRBV27
clone_size: few
d_call: .
j_call: TRBJ2-5
cdr3_nt: TGTGCCAGCAGTCCCGCAGGATTGCAAGAGACCCAGTACTTC
cdr3_aa: CASSPAGLQETQYF

v_call: TRBV18
clone_size: few
d_call: .
j_call: TRBJ2-2
cdr3_nt: TGTGCCAGCTCACCAAGGTTCGACGGGGAGCTGTTTTTT
cdr3_aa: CASSPRFDGELFF

v_call: TRBV27
clone_size: many
d_call: TRBD2
j_call: TRBJ2-3
cdr3_nt: TGTGCCAGCAGTCCCTCTACCGGGAGGGCGGGAGATACGCAGTATTTT
cdr3_aa: CASSPSTGRAGDTQYF

v_call: TRBV28
clone_size: many
d_call: .
j_call: TRBJ2-7
cdr3_nt: TGTGCCAGCAGTTCCGGGGGCAGGTACGAGCAGTACTTC
cdr3_aa: CASSSGGRYEQYF

v_call: TRBV7-2
clone_size: few
d_call: .
j_call: TRBJ2-3
cdr3_nt: TGTGCCAGCAGCTTATCTTTCGCAGATACGCAGTATTTT
cdr3_aa: CASSLSFADTQYF

v_call: TRBV6-6
clone_size: many
d_call: .
j_call: TRBJ1-6
cdr3_nt: TGTGCCAGCAGTTACAGGGCTAAGGATTCACCCCTCCACTTT
cdr3_aa: CASSYRAKDSPLHF

v_call: TRBV12-3/TRBV12-4
clone_size: many
d_call: TRBD1
j_call: TRBJ1-1
cdr3_nt: TGTGCCAGCAGACAGGGGGTCGCGAACACTGAAGCTTTCTTT
cdr3_aa: CASRQGVANTEAFF

v_call: TRBV14
clone_size: many
d_call: .
j_call: TRBJ1-2
cdr3_nt: TGTGCCAGCAGCCCGGGGGCAGACTATGGCTACACCTTC
cdr3_aa: CASSPGADYGYTF

v_call: TRBV4-2
clone_size: .
d_call: .
j_call: TRBJ2-7
cdr3_nt: TGTGCCAGCAGCCAGGGGCAAGTCGAGCAGTACTTC
cdr3_aa: CASSQGQVEQYF

v_call: TRBV2
clone_size: many
d_call: .
j_call: TRBJ2-1
cdr3_nt: TGTGCCAGCCCCCAAGCGGATTACAATGAGCAGTTCTTC
cdr3_aa: CASPQADYNEQFF

v_call: TRBV24-1
clone_size: .
d_call: .
j_call: TRBJ2-6
cdr3_nt: TGTGCCACCAGTGCCGGGGGTTTAGGGGCCAACGTCCTGACTTTC
cdr3_aa: CATSAGGLGANVLTF